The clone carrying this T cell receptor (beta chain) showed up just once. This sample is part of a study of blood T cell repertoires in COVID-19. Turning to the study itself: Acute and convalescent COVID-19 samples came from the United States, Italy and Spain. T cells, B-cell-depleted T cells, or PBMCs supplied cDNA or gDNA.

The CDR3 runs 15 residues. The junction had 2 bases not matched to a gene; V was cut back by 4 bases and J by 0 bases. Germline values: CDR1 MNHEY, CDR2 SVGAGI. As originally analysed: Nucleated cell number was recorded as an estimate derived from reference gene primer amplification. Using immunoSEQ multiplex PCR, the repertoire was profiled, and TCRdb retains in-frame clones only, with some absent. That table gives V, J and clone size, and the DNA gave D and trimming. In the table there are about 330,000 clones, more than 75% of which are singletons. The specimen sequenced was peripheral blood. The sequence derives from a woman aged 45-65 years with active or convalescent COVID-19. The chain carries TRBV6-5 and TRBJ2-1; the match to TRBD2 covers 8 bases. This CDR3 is CASSFSGSSYNEQFF. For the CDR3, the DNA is TGTGCCAGCAGTTTCAGCGGGAGCTCCTACAATGAGCAGTTCTTC.